A selection of T cell receptor beta chains follows, all from one sample in a study of response to subunit inactivated influenza vaccine. TCRdb ran MiXCR on the RT-PCR reads and lists one entry per CDR3 protein. The sample includes about 570,000 distinct CDR3 sequences, around 11% of them seen just once. Material: PBMCs from blood, obtained on the day of vaccination. The source of these receptors is a man in his fifties who received an inactivated influenza vaccine. Each CDR3 is given with its conserved first and last residue. Each record gives: J gene, D gene, V gene, clone size, CDR3 DNA, CDR3 protein. The D gene is left open where the match is weak. Clone size is not always given. Where it is, it says once, few, many or a class for expanded clones.

j_call: TRBJ2-1; d_call: NA; v_call: TRBV6-5; clone_size: few; cdr3_nt: TGTGCCTCCGGACGGGGGTACAATGAGCAGTTCTTC; cdr3_aa: CASGRGYNEQFF
j_call: TRBJ2-2; d_call: NA; v_call: TRBV12-3/TRBV12-4; clone_size: many; cdr3_nt: TGTGCCAGCAGTTGGGCCGTTAACACCGGGGAGCTGTTTTTT; cdr3_aa: CASSWAVNTGELFF
j_call: TRBJ1-2; d_call: NA; v_call: TRBV12-3/TRBV12-4; clone_size: few; cdr3_nt: TGTGCCAGCAGTTCGACCACAGGGTTCAGGGGCTACACCTTC; cdr3_aa: CASSSTTGFRGYTF
j_call: TRBJ2-5; d_call: TRBD2; v_call: TRBV7-2; clone_size: few; cdr3_nt: TGTGCCAGCAGCTTAGTCGCGGGAGTGTCAGAGACCCAGTACTTC; cdr3_aa: CASSLVAGVSETQYF
j_call: TRBJ1-2; d_call: TRBD1; v_call: TRBV12-3/TRBV12-4; clone_size: NA; cdr3_nt: TGTGCCAGCAGTTTAGCGGGACAGGGTTACTATGGCTACACCTTC; cdr3_aa: CASSLAGQGYYGYTF
j_call: TRBJ2-5; d_call: NA; v_call: TRBV5-1; clone_size: NA; cdr3_nt: TGCGCCAGCAGCTTGTATGACGGGGAAGAGACCCAGTACTTC; cdr3_aa: CASSLYDGEETQYF
j_call: TRBJ1-2; d_call: NA; v_call: TRBV5-8; clone_size: few; cdr3_nt: TGTGCCAGCAGCTTTGGCAGGGGCAATGGCTACACCTTC; cdr3_aa: CASSFGRGNGYTF
j_call: TRBJ2-7; d_call: NA; v_call: TRBV4-3; clone_size: few; cdr3_nt: TGCGCCAGCAGCCAATTAGGGAGCTCCTACGAGCAGTACTTC; cdr3_aa: CASSQLGSSYEQYF
j_call: TRBJ2-5; d_call: NA; v_call: TRBV20-1; clone_size: NA; cdr3_nt: TGCAGTGCTAGAGACGGTGCGGCCACCCAAGAGACCCAGTACTTC; cdr3_aa: CSARDGAATQETQYF
j_call: TRBJ2-3; d_call: TRBD2; v_call: TRBV12-3/TRBV12-4; clone_size: NA; cdr3_nt: TGTGCCAGCAGTTTAGCGCGCGGGAGGGTCTCAGATACGCAGTATTTT; cdr3_aa: CASSLARGRVSDTQYF
j_call: TRBJ2-2; d_call: TRBD1; v_call: TRBV11-3; clone_size: NA; cdr3_nt: TGTGCCAGCAGCTTAGCTGGGACAGGGGGATACACCGGGGAGCTGTTTTTT; cdr3_aa: CASSLAGTGGYTGELFF
j_call: TRBJ2-5; d_call: TRBD2; v_call: TRBV3-1; clone_size: NA; cdr3_nt: TGTGCCAGCAGCCAAGGTACGGAAGGACTAGGGGAGACCCAGTACTTC; cdr3_aa: CASSQGTEGLGETQYF
j_call: TRBJ1-1; d_call: NA; v_call: TRBV11-2; clone_size: many; cdr3_nt: TGTGCCAGCAGCCCCGGGACCGCCGGTCACACTGAAGCTTTCTTT; cdr3_aa: CASSPGTAGHTEAFF
j_call: TRBJ2-7; d_call: NA; v_call: TRBV28; clone_size: many; cdr3_nt: TGTGCCAGCACTGGACCCAAAGAGGGGATATCCTACGAGCAGTACTTC; cdr3_aa: CASTGPKEGISYEQYF
j_call: TRBJ2-5; d_call: NA; v_call: TRBV7-9; clone_size: many; cdr3_nt: TGTGCCAGCAGCTTAGAAGGTGGGGGGACCCAGTACTTC; cdr3_aa: CASSLEGGGTQYF
j_call: TRBJ2-3; d_call: TRBD1; v_call: TRBV20-1; clone_size: few; cdr3_nt: TGCAGTGCTAGCCGCACAGGGGAAGATACGCAGTATTTT; cdr3_aa: CSASRTGEDTQYF
j_call: TRBJ2-1; d_call: TRBD2; v_call: TRBV7-9; clone_size: few; cdr3_nt: TGTGCCAGCGGGACTAGCGGGGGGGCTAGGAATGAGCAGTTCTTC; cdr3_aa: CASGTSGGARNEQFF
j_call: TRBJ1-6; d_call: TRBD1; v_call: TRBV5-4; clone_size: few; cdr3_nt: TGTGCCAGCAGCTTGCCCAAAACCGGGACAGCGAATTCACCCCTCCACTTT; cdr3_aa: CASSLPKTGTANSPLHF
j_call: TRBJ2-1; d_call: NA; v_call: TRBV5-6; clone_size: many; cdr3_nt: TGTGCCAGCAGCGCGAATAGCAGGCGGCAGTTCTTC; cdr3_aa: CASSANSRRQFF
j_call: TRBJ2-3; d_call: NA; v_call: TRBV11-2; clone_size: NA; cdr3_nt: TGTGCCAGCAGCCCGACTAGTAACACGCAGTATTTT; cdr3_aa: CASSPTSNTQYF
j_call: TRBJ1-6; d_call: NA; v_call: TRBV4-2; clone_size: few; cdr3_nt: TGTGCCAGCAGCCAAGAAGGGTCCAGGCCGAATTCACCCCTCCACTTT; cdr3_aa: CASSQEGSRPNSPLHF
j_call: TRBJ2-1; d_call: TRBD2; v_call: TRBV27; clone_size: many; cdr3_nt: TGTGCCAGCAGCCCCGGACTAGTCAATGAGCAGTTCTTC; cdr3_aa: CASSPGLVNEQFF
j_call: TRBJ2-7; d_call: NA; v_call: TRBV27; clone_size: NA; cdr3_nt: TGTGCCAGCAGTTCTCGTGACGGAGGTTCCTACGAGCAGTACTTC; cdr3_aa: CASSSRDGGSYEQYF
j_call: TRBJ2-1; d_call: TRBD1; v_call: TRBV11-2; clone_size: NA; cdr3_nt: TGTGCCAGCAGCTTAGAAGGGACAGGCCATCATCCTGACAATGAGCAGTTCTTC; cdr3_aa: CASSLEGTGHHPDNEQFF
j_call: TRBJ1-3; d_call: NA; v_call: TRBV20-1; clone_size: few; cdr3_nt: TGCAGTGCTAGAGCCGGGAGCTCTGGAAACACCATATATTTT; cdr3_aa: CSARAGSSGNTIYF
j_call: TRBJ2-7; d_call: NA; v_call: TRBV12-3/TRBV12-4; clone_size: many; cdr3_nt: TGTGCCAGCAGTTTTGGTACGGGACTTGCCTACGAGCAGTACTTC; cdr3_aa: CASSFGTGLAYEQYF
j_call: TRBJ2-7; d_call: NA; v_call: TRBV5-6; clone_size: NA; cdr3_nt: TGTGCCAGCAGCTCCCCGGGTGGGGGATTATCCTACGAGCAGTACTTC; cdr3_aa: CASSSPGGGLSYEQYF
j_call: TRBJ2-1; d_call: TRBD1; v_call: TRBV12-3/TRBV12-4; clone_size: NA; cdr3_nt: TGTGCCAGCAGTCCGAGGGACAGGGGGAACAATGAGCAGTTCTTC; cdr3_aa: CASSPRDRGNNEQFF
j_call: TRBJ2-7; d_call: NA; v_call: TRBV6-2/TRBV6-3; clone_size: NA; cdr3_nt: TGTGCCAGCAGTACCCCCGGTGGATATCGCGAGCAGTACTTC; cdr3_aa: CASSTPGGYREQYF
j_call: TRBJ2-3; d_call: NA; v_call: TRBV7-2; clone_size: many; cdr3_nt: TGTGCCAGCAGCCTCTTCGACACCAACACAGATACGCAGTATTTT; cdr3_aa: CASSLFDTNTDTQYF
j_call: TRBJ1-4; d_call: TRBD1; v_call: TRBV5-1; clone_size: many; cdr3_nt: TGCGCCAGCAGCTTGGCGGGACAGCCGATACTGGAAAAACTGTTTTTT; cdr3_aa: CASSLAGQPILEKLFF
j_call: TRBJ2-7; d_call: NA; v_call: TRBV12-3/TRBV12-4; clone_size: NA; cdr3_nt: TGTGCCAGCAGTTTCGGTCGCTCTACGAAGCGGAAGTACTTC; cdr3_aa: CASSFGRSTKRKYF
j_call: TRBJ2-5; d_call: NA; v_call: TRBV6-2/TRBV6-3; clone_size: NA; cdr3_nt: TGTGCCAGCAGTACCGCCGCGACCGTGGGGACCCAGTACTTC; cdr3_aa: CASSTAATVGTQYF
j_call: TRBJ2-4; d_call: NA; v_call: TRBV12-3/TRBV12-4; clone_size: many; cdr3_nt: TGTGCCAGCAGCTTAGGGGGAAAAAACATTCAGTACTTC; cdr3_aa: CASSLGGKNIQYF
j_call: TRBJ1-1; d_call: TRBD1; v_call: TRBV6-2/TRBV6-3; clone_size: few; cdr3_nt: TGTGCCAGCAGGAAAATCCGGACAGGGCCCACTGAAGCTTTCTTT; cdr3_aa: CASRKIRTGPTEAFF
j_call: TRBJ2-5; d_call: NA; v_call: TRBV10-3; clone_size: NA; cdr3_nt: TGTGCCATCAGTGACAAGGGAATTGGGGATACCCAGTACTTC; cdr3_aa: CAISDKGIGDTQYF
j_call: TRBJ2-7; d_call: NA; v_call: TRBV11-2; clone_size: few; cdr3_nt: TGTGCCAGCAGCCACGGGCCCTCTCTGGAGCAGTACTTC; cdr3_aa: CASSHGPSLEQYF
j_call: TRBJ1-1; d_call: TRBD1; v_call: TRBV9; clone_size: NA; cdr3_nt: TGTGCCAGCAGCCCCACGGGACAGGGGAGCAGTGAAGCTTTCTTT; cdr3_aa: CASSPTGQGSSEAFF
j_call: TRBJ2-6; d_call: NA; v_call: TRBV6-2/TRBV6-3; clone_size: few; cdr3_nt: TGTGCCAGCAGTCACGCCGACGTTGGGGGGGCCAACGTCCTGACTTTC; cdr3_aa: CASSHADVGGANVLTF
j_call: TRBJ2-7; d_call: NA; v_call: TRBV7-8; clone_size: few; cdr3_nt: TGTGCCAGCAGCTCCGGAGGGGTATGGGGGGAGCAGTACTTC; cdr3_aa: CASSSGGVWGEQYF
j_call: TRBJ2-5; d_call: NA; v_call: TRBV5-1; clone_size: few; cdr3_nt: TGCGCCAGCTGCCCCACAGGGCCACAAGAGACCCAGTACTTC; cdr3_aa: CASCPTGPQETQYF
j_call: TRBJ2-1; d_call: TRBD1; v_call: TRBV6-1; clone_size: many; cdr3_nt: TGTGCCAGCAGTAGCACCGGGACAGGGGGCTACAATGAGCAGTTCTTC; cdr3_aa: CASSSTGTGGYNEQFF
j_call: TRBJ2-3; d_call: TRBD2; v_call: TRBV20-1; clone_size: NA; cdr3_nt: TGCTGTGGAGTGTCGGCTAGCGGGAGGGGCACAGATACGCAGTATTTT; cdr3_aa: CCGVSASGRGTDTQYF
j_call: TRBJ2-7; d_call: TRBD2; v_call: TRBV7-9; clone_size: NA; cdr3_nt: TGTGCCAGCAGCTTACTGAGCGGGAGGGGCTACGAGCAGTACTTC; cdr3_aa: CASSLLSGRGYEQYF
j_call: TRBJ2-5; d_call: NA; v_call: TRBV5-1; clone_size: NA; cdr3_nt: TGCGCCAGCAGCTTGGGATTTCGGACCGAGAAGACAGAGACCCAGTACTTC; cdr3_aa: CASSLGFRTEKTETQYF
j_call: TRBJ2-2; d_call: NA; v_call: TRBV11-2; clone_size: few; cdr3_nt: TGTGCCAGCAGCTTAGACCGGGCGATGAACACCGGGGAGCTGTTTTTT; cdr3_aa: CASSLDRAMNTGELFF
j_call: TRBJ2-7; d_call: TRBD1; v_call: TRBV5-1; clone_size: few; cdr3_nt: TGCGCCAGCAGCGTTTCGGGACAGTCCTACGAGCAGTACTTC; cdr3_aa: CASSVSGQSYEQYF
j_call: TRBJ1-1; d_call: TRBD1; v_call: TRBV20-1; clone_size: NA; cdr3_nt: TGCAACCCTACAGGGGGGAACACTGAAGCTTTCTTT; cdr3_aa: CNPTGGNTEAFF
j_call: TRBJ2-7; d_call: NA; v_call: TRBV18; clone_size: NA; cdr3_nt: TGTGCCAGCACCCGGGACTCCTTCTCCTACGAGCAGTACTTC; cdr3_aa: CASTRDSFSYEQYF
j_call: TRBJ1-2; d_call: NA; v_call: TRBV12-3/TRBV12-4; clone_size: few; cdr3_nt: TGTGCCAGCACCCGAGCACCTCTCGGGTACACCTTC; cdr3_aa: CASTRAPLGYTF